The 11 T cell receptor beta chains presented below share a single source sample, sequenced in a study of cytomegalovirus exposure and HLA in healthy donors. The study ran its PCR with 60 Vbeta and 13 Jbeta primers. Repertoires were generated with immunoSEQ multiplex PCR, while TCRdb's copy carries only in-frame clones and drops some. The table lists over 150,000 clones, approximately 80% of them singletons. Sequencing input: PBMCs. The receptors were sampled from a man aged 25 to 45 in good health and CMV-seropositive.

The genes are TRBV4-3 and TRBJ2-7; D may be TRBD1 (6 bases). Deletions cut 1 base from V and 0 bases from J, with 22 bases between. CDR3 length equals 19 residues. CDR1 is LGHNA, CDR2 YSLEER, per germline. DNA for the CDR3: TGCGCCAGCAGCCAAGTTTGGACAGAAAAAGACTCTAGCTCCTACGAGCAGTACTTC. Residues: CASSQVWTEKDSSSYEQYF.

CDR3 protein: CASSLESVGQETQYF. The CDR3 DNA follows: TGTGCCAGCAGCTTAGAATCGGTCGGGCAAGAGACCCAGTACTTC. The chain recombines TRBV7-2 with TRBJ2-5; D remains unclear. This CDR3 has 15 residues. CDR1 SGHTA and CDR2 FQGNSA come from the germline V gene. V was shortened by 1 base and J by 2 bases, with 11 bases between the two germline ends.

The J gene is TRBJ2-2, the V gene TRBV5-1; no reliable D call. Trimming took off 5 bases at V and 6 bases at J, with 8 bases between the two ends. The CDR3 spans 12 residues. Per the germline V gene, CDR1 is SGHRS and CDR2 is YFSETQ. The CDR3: CASRVGSGELFF. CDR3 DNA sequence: TGCGCCAGCAGGGTGGGCTCCGGGGAGCTGTTTTTT.

CDR3 sequence: CASSPRAGGGNSEQYF. The CDR3 DNA reads as TGTGCCAGCTCACCCCGCGCAGGGGGCGGTAATTCCGAGCAGTACTTC. The chain carries TRBV18 and TRBJ2-7; the match to TRBD1 covers 8 bases. Germline CDR1 KGHSH, CDR2 LQKENI. After removal of 3 bases from V and 6 bases from J, the junction contained 13 bases not matched to a gene. This CDR3 spans 16 amino acids.

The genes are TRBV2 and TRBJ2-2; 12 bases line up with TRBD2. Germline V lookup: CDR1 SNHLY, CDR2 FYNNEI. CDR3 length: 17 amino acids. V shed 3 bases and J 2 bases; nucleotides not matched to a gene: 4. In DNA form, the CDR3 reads TGTGCCAGCAGTGACTGGACTAGCGGGGAAAACACCGGGGAGCTGTTTTTT. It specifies CASSDWTSGENTGELFF.

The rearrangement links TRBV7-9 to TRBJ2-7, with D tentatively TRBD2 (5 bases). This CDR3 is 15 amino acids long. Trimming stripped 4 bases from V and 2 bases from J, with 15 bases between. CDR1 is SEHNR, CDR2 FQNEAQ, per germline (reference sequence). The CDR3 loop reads CASSSSSRSTYEQYF. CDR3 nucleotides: TGTGCCAGCAGCTCCTCTAGCCGTTCGACCTACGAGCAGTACTTC.

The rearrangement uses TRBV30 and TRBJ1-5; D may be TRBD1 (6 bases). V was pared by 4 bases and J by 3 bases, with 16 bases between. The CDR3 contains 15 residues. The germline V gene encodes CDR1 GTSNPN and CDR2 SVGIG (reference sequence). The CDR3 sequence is CAWTPGQGNNQPQHF. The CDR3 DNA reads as TGTGCCTGGACCCCCGGTCAGGGGAACAATCAGCCCCAGCATTTT.

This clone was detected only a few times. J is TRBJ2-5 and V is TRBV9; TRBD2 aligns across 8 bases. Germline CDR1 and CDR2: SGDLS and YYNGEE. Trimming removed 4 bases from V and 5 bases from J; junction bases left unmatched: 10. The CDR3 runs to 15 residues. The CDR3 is CASSPREGGGETQYF. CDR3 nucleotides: TGTGCCAGCAGCCCCCGGGAGGGGGGCGGGGAGACCCAGTACTTC.

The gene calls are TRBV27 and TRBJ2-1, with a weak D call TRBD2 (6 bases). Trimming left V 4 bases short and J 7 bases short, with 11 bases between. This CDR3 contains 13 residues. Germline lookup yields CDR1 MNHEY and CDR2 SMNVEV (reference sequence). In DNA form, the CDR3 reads TGTGCCAGCAGTTGGGGACTGGGAAATGAGCAGTTCTTC. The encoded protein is CASSWGLGNEQFF.

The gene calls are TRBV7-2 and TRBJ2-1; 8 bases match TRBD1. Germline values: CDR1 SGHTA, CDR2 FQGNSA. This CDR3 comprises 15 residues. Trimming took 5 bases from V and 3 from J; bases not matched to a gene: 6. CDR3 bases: TGTGCCAGCAGCCAAAGAGGGACAGGCTACAATGAGCAGTTCTTC. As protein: CASSQRGTGYNEQFF.

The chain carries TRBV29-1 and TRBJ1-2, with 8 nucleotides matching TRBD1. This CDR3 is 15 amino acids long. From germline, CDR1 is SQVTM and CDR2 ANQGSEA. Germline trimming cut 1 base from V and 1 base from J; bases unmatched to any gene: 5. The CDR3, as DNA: TGCAGCGTTGAAGTGCAGGGGGCATTTAACTATGGCTACACCTTC. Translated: CSVEVQGAFNYGYTF.